The 32 T cell receptor beta chains below come from one sample, sequenced in a study of CD8+CD57+ T cells in acquired aplastic anemia. All sequencing subjects had displayed CD8+CD57+ cell expansion on flow cytometry. Profiles of TCR beta VDJ and CDR3 were generated from a genomic DNA template. Each CDR3 protein is one row after TCRdb ran MiXCR on the reads. The data show 250,000 to 350,000 distinct CDR3 sequences, with about 50% seen just once and approximately 1.2% held by the top ten. The sample comprised sorted CD4+, CD8+, or CD8+CD57+ T cells (not recorded which) from PBMCs. The receptors were sampled from a human donor with aplastic anemia.

With regard to this clonotype: Without the conserved terminal phenylalanine or tryptophan, this CDR3 likely stems from a read error. The DNA is omitted, as the CDR3 cannot be located on it reliably, and the CDR3 follows TCRdb's listing. V usage is TRBV15 and J usage is TRBJ2-2; no check of the table's D call, TRBD2, against the DNA was made. Ends included, the CDR3 has 14 residues. The V gene's germline CDR1 is LNHNV and CDR2 YYDKDF (reference sequence). CDR3 loop: CATSRDKGGRGITP.

This clonotype was picked up a small number of times. The chain couples TRBV19 to TRBJ2-5, with unresolved D. The CDR3 consists of 13 residues. The V end was cut by 8 bases, the J end by 4 bases, with 14 bases between. The V gene's germline CDR1 is LNHDA and CDR2 SQIVND (reference sequence). The CDR3 DNA reads as TGTGCCAGTCGTAGTAGGGCGAGAGAGACCCAGTACTTC. This encodes CASRSRARETQYF.

The rearrangement links TRBV7-2 to TRBJ2-5; 10 bases match TRBD2. The V segment lost 2 bases and the J segment 1 base; nucleotides outside the gene matches: 1. Germline CDR1 SGHTA, CDR2 FQGNSA. This CDR3 contains 15 residues. CDR3 DNA: TGTGCCAGCAGCTTACTAGCGGGGGCCCAAGAGACCCAGTACTTC. Residues: CASSLLAGAQETQYF.

V usage is TRBV2 and J usage is TRBJ2-3; TRBD2 might be the D (6 bases). CDR3 length: 15 residues. The germline V gene encodes CDR1 SNHLY and CDR2 FYNNEI. V lost 6 bases and J 0 bases, leaving 13 bases between the germline ends. CDR3 in amino acids: CASRASSDSTDTQYF. In DNA, the CDR3 is TGTGCCAGCAGAGCCTCTAGCGACAGCACAGATACGCAGTATTTT.

In this sample, this clonotype turned up many times. V usage is TRBV18 and J usage is TRBJ2-5; D unresolved. There are 13 residues in the CDR3. Trimming took 3 bases from V and 3 from J, leaving 8 bases between them. CDR1 KGHSH and CDR2 LQKENI come from the germline V gene. The CDR3 sequence is CASSPPLEETQYF. In nucleotides, the CDR3 is TGTGCCAGCTCACCTCCCTTGGAAGAGACCCAGTACTTC.

In its sample, this clonotype was seen a few times. This CDR3 fails to terminate in the conserved phenylalanine or tryptophan, so it likely reflects a read error. The genes are TRBV5-4 and TRBJ2-3; 12 bases line up with TRBD2. Per germline, CDR1 SGHNT and CDR2 YYREEE (reference sequence). V trimming: 2 bases; J trimming: 6 bases; junction bases outside the gene matches: 7. This CDR3 has 16 residues. CDR3 in amino acids: CASSLHGLAGRDTQYS. The CDR3 DNA follows: TGTGCCAGCAGCTTACACGGACTAGCGGGAAGGGATACGCAGTATTCT.

This clonotype was observed many times. The chain uses TRBV24-1 and TRBJ2-3, with TRBD2 identical over 10 bases. The CDR3 runs to 16 residues. From germline, CDR1 is KGHDR and CDR2 SFDVKD. V was pared by 4 bases and J by 1 base, with 4 bases of the junction left unmatched. CDR3 bases: TGTGCCACCAGTGAATCCGGGACTAGCGGCACAGATACGCAGTATTTT. This encodes CATSESGTSGTDTQYF.

This chain connects TRBV19 to TRBJ2-7, with 7 bases matching TRBD1. The CDR3 runs to 16 residues. Germline V CDR1 and CDR2: LNHDA, SQIVND (reference sequence). The ends lost 4 bases at V and 3 bases at J; junction bases unmatched: 12. The CDR3 is CASSSRILAGGYEQYF. The DNA for the CDR3 is TGTGCCAGTAGTAGCCGGATCTTGGCAGGGGGCTACGAGCAGTACTTC.

The chain carries TRBV11-1 and TRBJ2-3, with D uncertain. The V and J ends lost 4 bases and 5 bases respectively, with 13 bases between them. The CDR3 contains 14 residues. CDR1 is SGHAT, CDR2 FQDESV, per germline (reference sequence). The CDR3 here is CASSSKGFGDTQYF. The CDR3 DNA sequence: TGTGCCAGCAGCTCCAAGGGATTCGGAGATACGCAGTATTTT. Variable domain in full (rest from reference TRBV11-1 and TRBJ2-3): EAEVAQSPRYKITEKSQAVAFWCDPISGHATLYWYRQILGQGPELLVQFQDESVVDDSQLPKDRFSAERLKGVDSTLKIQPAELGDSAMYLCASSSKGFGDTQYFGPGTRLTVL.

On this clonotype: The CDR3 does not close with the conserved phenylalanine or tryptophan, likely indicating a read error. The rearrangement links TRBV15 to TRBJ1-6; D is possibly TRBD1 (5 bases). Germline loops: CDR1 LNHNV, CDR2 YYDKDF (reference sequence). The CDR3 sequence is 14 residues long. V was trimmed by 0 bases and J by 7 bases, leaving 7 bases between them. The CDR3 protein is CATSRDGGNSPLHL. CDR3 coding DNA: TGTGCCACCAGCAGAGACGGGGGGAATTCACCCCTCCACTTG.

This clonotype has just a few counts. CDR3 region: CAISPGQGAGQYF. CDR3 DNA sequence: TGTGCCATCAGTCCGGGACAGGGCGCTGGGCAGTACTTC. V and J are TRBV10-3 and TRBJ2-7; 9 nucleotides line up with TRBD1. Germline CDR1 and CDR2: ENHRY and SYGVKD. The J segment lost 9 bases and the V segment lost 5 bases, leaving 8 bases of the junction unmatched. This CDR3 has 13 amino acids.

This clonotype was counted only a few times. The chain uses TRBV20-1 and TRBJ2-5; 9 bases line up with TRBD1. CDR1 and CDR2 from the germline V gene are DFQATT and SNEGSKA (reference sequence). V was pared by 3 bases and J by 5 bases, with 7 bases of the junction left unmatched. The CDR3 sequence is 14 residues long. The CDR3 reads CSARDRGGEETQYF. CDR3 in DNA: TGCAGTGCTAGGGACAGGGGAGGAGAGGAGACCCAGTACTTC.

The DNA for the CDR3 is TGCAGCGCCTTAGGACAGGGGGCGGGGTCCTACGAGCAGTACTTC. This sequence encodes CSALGQGAGSYEQYF. V is TRBV29-1 and J is TRBJ2-7; TRBD1 matches at 11 bases. V lost 7 bases, J lost 1 base, and 9 bases stayed unmatched. The germline V gene encodes CDR1 SQVTM and CDR2 ANQGSEA. The CDR3 covers 15 residues.

This clonotype has at least ten counts. The genes are TRBV9 and TRBJ2-2; D unresolved. The CDR3 is made up of 13 amino acids. Trimming left V 2 bases short and J 7 bases short, with 9 bases between. Looked up from germline, CDR1 is SGDLS and CDR2 is YYNGEE. The CDR3 reads CASSVLPRGELFF. CDR3 coding DNA: TGTGCCAGCAGCGTTCTCCCTCGCGGGGAGCTGTTTTTT.

The rearrangement uses TRBV7-6 and TRBJ2-3; 13 positions match TRBD2. There are 17 residues in the CDR3. V was pared by 3 bases and J by 0 bases, with 3 bases of the junction left unmatched. Germline assignment: CDR1 SGHVS and CDR2 FNYEAQ. CDR3 nucleotides: TGTGCCAGCAGCTTTGGGACTAGCGGGACCAGCACAGATACGCAGTATTTT. It yields the protein CASSFGTSGTSTDTQYF.

The table lists this clonotype with many counts. The genes are TRBV2 and TRBJ1-5, with a possible D match to TRBD1 (5 bases). Looked up from germline, CDR1 is SNHLY and CDR2 is FYNNEI. This CDR3 is built from 14 residues. With 6 bases removed from V and 2 bases from J, the gap between germline ends came to 11 bases. The CDR3 region is CASSGTGGNQPQHF. The CDR3 DNA sequence: TGTGCCAGCAGCGGGACGGGAGGCAATCAGCCCCAGCATTTT.

This chain links TRBV19 with TRBJ1-6, with D hard to call. Trimming took off 1 base at V and 3 bases at J, with 4 bases between the two ends. Germline values: CDR1 LNHDA, CDR2 SQIVND (reference sequence). CDR3 size: 14 residues. CDR3 DNA sequence: TGTGCCAGTAGTATAGGTATCTATAATTCACCCCTCCACTTT. It yields the protein CASSIGIYNSPLHF. Filled out from reference TRBV19 and TRBJ1-6, the complete variable domain reads DGGITQSPKYLFRKEGQNVTLSCEQNLNHDAMYWYRQDPGQGLRLIYYSQIVNDFQKGDIAEGYSVSREKKESFPLTVTSAQKNPTAFYLCASSIGIYNSPLHFGNGTRLTVT.

The sample holds many counts of this clonotype. The rearrangement joins TRBV7-3 to TRBJ2-1; 7 nucleotides agree with TRBD2. Germline-derived CDR1 and CDR2 are SGHTA and FQGTGA. The CDR3 covers 16 residues. J gave up 7 bases and V 5 bases, and 14 bases lay outside the gene matches. The CDR3 sequence: CASSLHSLGGQNEQFF. CDR3 bases: TGTGCCAGCAGCCTACACAGTTTGGGAGGGCAGAATGAGCAGTTCTTC.

Concerning this clonotype: A much larger clone differs by one base, so this may be a read error. V gene TRBV18 combines with J gene TRBJ1-4; unclear D gene. The germline V gene encodes CDR1 KGHSH and CDR2 LQKENI. V was cut by 5 bases and J by 6 bases, with 16 bases left in between. CDR3 length: 15 residues. CDR3 loop: CASSLSVASYEKLFF. In DNA form, the CDR3 reads TGTGCCAGCTCATTATCCGTTGCCTCATATGAAAAACTGTTTTTT.

The V and J genes are TRBV25-1 and TRBJ1-4; D not resolved. The V gene's germline CDR1 is MGHDK and CDR2 SYGVNS. The V end lost 4 bases, the J end lost 7 bases, and 19 bases lay between the germline ends. CDR3 length equals 16 residues. Here the CDR3 reads CASSANSKRGREKLFF. The CDR3 DNA reads TGTGCCAGCAGTGCAAACAGCAAAAGAGGGCGTGAAAAACTGTTTTTT.

This rearrangement joins TRBV20-1 to TRBJ1-6; 9 bases are a match to TRBD1. The CDR3 runs to 16 residues. With 0 bases clipped from V and 10 bases from J, the junction kept 10 bases outside the gene matches. Germline-derived CDR1 and CDR2 are DFQATT and SNEGSKA (reference sequence). The CDR3, as DNA: TGCAGTGCTAGAGATCCGGGACAGGGAGATAGGTCACCCCTCCACTTT. Amino acid sequence: CSARDPGQGDRSPLHF.

The V and J genes are TRBV15 and TRBJ1-3, with unresolved D. The better agreement between TRBJ2-3 and the DNA end casts doubt on the J call. The CDR3 covers 17 residues. The germline CDR1 and CDR2 sequences are LNHNV and YYDKDF (reference sequence). The CDR3 nucleotides read TGTGCCACCAGCAGAGGTGCCAGGAGCGCTAGCACAGATACGCAGTATTTT. Translating it yields CATSRGARSASTDTQYF.

This clonotype was seen many times. The chain uses TRBV5-5 and TRBJ2-2; D is unresolved. V was trimmed by 2 bases and J by 5 bases, leaving 13 bases between them. CDR3 length: 15 amino acids. Germline V gene lookup returns CDR1 SGHKS and CDR2 YYEKEE (reference sequence). The CDR3 DNA sequence: TGTGCCAGCAGCTTAACAGCAGAGGAGACCGGGGAGCTGTTTTTT. This translates into CASSLTAEETGELFF.

The chain carries TRBV4-3 and TRBJ1-4; 9 positions agree with TRBD1. The V and J ends lost 6 bases and 7 bases, in that order; junction bases with no gene match: 6. The CDR3 extends over 14 amino acids. Germline assignment: CDR1 LGHNA and CDR2 YSLEER. CDR3 sequence (DNA): TGCGCCAGCAGTCCAACAGGGGGCGTTGAAAAACTGTTTTTT. The encoded protein is CASSPTGGVEKLFF.

The genes are TRBV20-1 and TRBJ2-3; D ambiguous. This CDR3 spans 16 amino acids. With 0 bases removed from V and 0 bases from J, the gap between germline ends came to 13 bases. The germline gives CDR1 DFQATT, CDR2 SNEGSKA (reference sequence). The CDR3 reads CSARDVVKQSTDTQYF. CDR3 bases: TGCAGTGCTAGAGATGTCGTCAAACAAAGCACAGATACGCAGTATTTT.

The gene calls are TRBV4-2 and TRBJ1-1, with D possibly TRBD1 on 5 matching bases. CDR1 is LGHNA, CDR2 YNFKEQ, per germline. The CDR3 extends over 13 amino acids. Deletions cut 3 bases from V and 4 bases from J, with 9 bases between. The CDR3 nucleotides read TGTGCCAGCAGCCATACAGACAGCACTGAAGCTTTCTTT. Translated, it gives CASSHTDSTEAFF.

The table lists this clonotype with many counts. The gene calls are TRBV5-8 and TRBJ2-1; D gene uncertain. CDR1 and CDR2 (germline): SGHTS, YDEGEE. The V end lost 0 bases, the J end lost 0 bases, and 7 bases lay between the germline ends. The CDR3 is 15 amino acids. This CDR3 reads CASSLGPNSYNEQFF. CDR3 coding DNA: TGTGCCAGCAGCTTGGGACCGAACTCCTACAATGAGCAGTTCTTC.

This chain uses TRBV15 with TRBJ1-1; D may be TRBD1 (5 bases). Trimming cost V 1 base and J 8 bases, with 14 bases left between them. Germline V gene lookup returns CDR1 LNHNV and CDR2 YYDKDF (reference sequence). CDR3 length: 14 amino acids. CDR3 amino acids: CATSRVGSGREAFF. The CDR3 coding sequence is TGTGCCACCAGCAGAGTGGGCTCAGGGCGGGAAGCTTTCTTT.

This clonotype was seen many times. This sequence joins TRBV20-1 and TRBJ1-5, with 8 bases identical to TRBD1. The germline CDR1 and CDR2 sequences are DFQATT and SNEGSKA (reference sequence). Germline trimming cut 6 bases from V and 4 bases from J; bases unmatched to any gene: 5. The CDR3 is made up of 13 amino acids. CDR3 in amino acids: CSAHRGVNQPQHF. CDR3 nucleotide sequence: TGCAGTGCCCACAGGGGGGTTAATCAGCCCCAGCATTTT.

There are a few counts of this clonotype. This chain links TRBV4-1 with TRBJ1-1; D might be TRBD1 (6 bases). V lost 3 bases, J lost 4 bases, and 12 bases lay in between. Germline CDR1 MGHRA, CDR2 YSYEKL. The CDR3 is 14 residues long. The CDR3 DNA reads TGCGCCAGCAGCCACAGCGGAGGGGGCACTGAAGCTTTCTTT. As protein: CASSHSGGGTEAFF.

This clonotype was seen a few times. This chain joins TRBV15 and TRBJ2-7; D gene unclear. The CDR3 runs to 15 residues. V lost 4 bases, J lost 0 bases, and 13 bases lay in between. Germline CDR1 LNHNV, CDR2 YYDKDF (reference sequence). The DNA for the CDR3 is TGTGCCACCAGCATCAGATCGAGTCCCTCCTACGAGCAGTACTTC. Protein sequence: CATSIRSSPSYEQYF.

This clonotype has a count of ten or more. The chain links TRBV3-1 to TRBJ2-5, with unresolved D. Trimming cost V 1 base and J 7 bases, with 13 bases left between them. Germline loops: CDR1 LGHDT, CDR2 YNNKEL (reference sequence). The CDR3 is 14 residues long. CDR3 protein: CASSQARTTRTQYF. CDR3 DNA sequence: TGTGCCAGCAGCCAAGCTCGGACGACGAGGACCCAGTACTTC.